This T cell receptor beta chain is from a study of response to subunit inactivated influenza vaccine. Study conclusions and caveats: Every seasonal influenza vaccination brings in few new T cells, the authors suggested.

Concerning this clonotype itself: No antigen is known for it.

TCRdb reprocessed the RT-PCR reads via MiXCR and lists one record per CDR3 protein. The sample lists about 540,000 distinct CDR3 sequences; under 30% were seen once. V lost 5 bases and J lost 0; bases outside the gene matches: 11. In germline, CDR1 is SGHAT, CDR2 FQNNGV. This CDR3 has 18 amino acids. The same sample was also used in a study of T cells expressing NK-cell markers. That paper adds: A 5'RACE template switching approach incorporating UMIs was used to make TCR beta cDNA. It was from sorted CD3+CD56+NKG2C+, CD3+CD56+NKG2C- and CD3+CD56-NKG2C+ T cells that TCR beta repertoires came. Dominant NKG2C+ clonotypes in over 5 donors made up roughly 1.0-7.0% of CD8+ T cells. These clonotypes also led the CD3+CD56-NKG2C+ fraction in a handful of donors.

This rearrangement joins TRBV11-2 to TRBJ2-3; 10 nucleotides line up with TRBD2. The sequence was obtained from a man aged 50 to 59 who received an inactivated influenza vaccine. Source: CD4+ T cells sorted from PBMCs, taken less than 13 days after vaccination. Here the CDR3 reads CASSPWTSGGKSTDTQYF. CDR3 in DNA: TGTGCCAGCAGCCCTTGGACTAGCGGAGGGAAAAGCACAGATACGCAGTATTTT.